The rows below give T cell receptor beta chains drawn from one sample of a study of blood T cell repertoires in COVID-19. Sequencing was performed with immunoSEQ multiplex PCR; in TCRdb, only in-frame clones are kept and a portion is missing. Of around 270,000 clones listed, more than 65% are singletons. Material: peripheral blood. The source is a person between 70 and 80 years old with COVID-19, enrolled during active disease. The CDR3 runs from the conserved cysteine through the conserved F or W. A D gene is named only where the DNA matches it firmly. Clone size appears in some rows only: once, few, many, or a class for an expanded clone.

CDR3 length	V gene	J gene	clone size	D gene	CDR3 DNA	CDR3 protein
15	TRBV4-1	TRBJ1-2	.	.	TGCGCCAGCAGCCAAGTGGCGGGGTCGGACTATGGCTACACCTTC	CASSQVAGSDYGYTF
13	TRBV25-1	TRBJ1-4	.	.	TGTGCCAGCAGTCGACAGTTAGGGGAAAAACTGTTTTTT	CASSRQLGEKLFF
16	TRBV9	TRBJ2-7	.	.	TGTGCCAGCAGCCCTACCCTCTCGAACAACTACGAGGAGCAGTACTTC	CASSPTLSNNYEEQYF
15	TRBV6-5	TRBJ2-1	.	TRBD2	TGTGCCAGCAGTTACGGGGGGGATAACTACAATGAGCAGTTCTTC	CASSYGGDNYNEQFF
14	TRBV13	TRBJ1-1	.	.	TGTGCCAGCAGCTTAGGACAGTTGAACACTGAAGCTTTCTTT	CASSLGQLNTEAFF
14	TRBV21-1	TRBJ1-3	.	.	TGTGCCAGCATATACAGGGGGTTTGGAAACACCATATATTTT	CASIYRGFGNTIYF
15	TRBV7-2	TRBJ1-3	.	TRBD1	TGTGCCAGCAGCCCGCCGGGACAGCGAGGAAACACCATATATTTT	CASSPPGQRGNTIYF
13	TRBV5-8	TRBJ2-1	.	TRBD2	TGTGCCAGCAGCGCCACTAGCGGCCCGTCCGGCCTCTTC	CASSATSGPSGLF
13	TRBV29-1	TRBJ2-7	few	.	TGCAGCGCAAAAAAGGGGCAGGGGCGGGAGCAGTACTTC	CSAKKGQGREQYF
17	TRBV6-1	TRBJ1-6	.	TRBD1	TGTGCCAGCAGTGATCGACAGGGGAGCTCCTATAATTCACCCCTCCACTTT	CASSDRQGSSYNSPLHF
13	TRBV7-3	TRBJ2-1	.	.	TGTGCCAGCAGCCCCCGTGTAAGGAGTGAGCAGTTCTTC	CASSPRVRSEQFF
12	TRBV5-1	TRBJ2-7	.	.	TGCGCCAGCAGCTTGGCCAACTACGAGCAGTACTTC	CASSLANYEQYF
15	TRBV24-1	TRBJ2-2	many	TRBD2	TGTGCCACCGCGGGGACTAGCGGAAACACCGGGGAGCTGTTTTTT	CATAGTSGNTGELFF
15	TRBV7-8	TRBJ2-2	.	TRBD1	TGTGCCAGCAGCCCGAGGACAGGGGGTACCGGGGAGCTGTTTTTT	CASSPRTGGTGELFF
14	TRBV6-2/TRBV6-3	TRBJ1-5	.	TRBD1	TGTGCCAGCAGTCCGCACAGGGGCCGTCAGCCCCAGCATTTT	CASSPHRGRQPQHF
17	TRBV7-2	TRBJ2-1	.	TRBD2	TGTGCCAGCAGCTCCTCCCGAGGCCGGGGGGGCAGCTATGAGCAGTTCTTC	CASSSSRGRGGSYEQFF
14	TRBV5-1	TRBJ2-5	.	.	TGCGCCAGCAGCCGGGGGACGGGTCAAGAGACCCAGTACTTC	CASSRGTGQETQYF
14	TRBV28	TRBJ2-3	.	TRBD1	TGTGCCAGCAGACCGGACAGGGGGCTTGATACGCAGTATTTT	CASRPDRGLDTQYF
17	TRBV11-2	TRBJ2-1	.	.	TGTGCCAGCAGCTTAGATCAAGGCGGATACTCCTACAATGAGCAGTTCTTC	CASSLDQGGYSYNEQFF
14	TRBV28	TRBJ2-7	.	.	TGTGCCAGCAGTTTCTCCGACAGGTCCTACGAGCAGTACTTC	CASSFSDRSYEQYF
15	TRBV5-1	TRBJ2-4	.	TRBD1	TGCGCCAGCAGCCCCCGACCAGACAGGGCGGGCATTCAGTACTTC	CASSPRPDRAGIQYF
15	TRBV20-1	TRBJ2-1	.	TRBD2	TGCAGTGCTAGTTTACCCCTAGCGGGGGGGAATGAGCAGTTCTTC	CSASLPLAGGNEQFF
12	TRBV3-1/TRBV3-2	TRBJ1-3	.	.	TGTGCCAGCAGCCCGGTCGGGAACACCATATATTTT	CASSPVGNTIYF
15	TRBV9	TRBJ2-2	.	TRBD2	TGTGCCAGCAGCGTAGGAGGCGGGGGGCCCGGGGAGCTGTTTTTT	CASSVGGGGPGELFF
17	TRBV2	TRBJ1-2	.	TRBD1	TGTGCCAGCAGGGTCCCGGGACAGGGGGCTTCTAACTATGGCTACACCTTC	CASRVPGQGASNYGYTF
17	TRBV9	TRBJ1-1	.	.	TGTGCCAGCAGCTTAAGGCCGCACGATGGAGCGGACACTGAAGCTTTCTTT	CASSLRPHDGADTEAFF
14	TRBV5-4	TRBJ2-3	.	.	TGTGCCAGCAGCTTGGGCGCGGCGTCAGATACGCAGTATTTT	CASSLGAASDTQYF
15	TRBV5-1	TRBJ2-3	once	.	TGCGCCAGCAGCTGGCAGGACATTCGAACAGATACGCAGTATTTT	CASSWQDIRTDTQYF
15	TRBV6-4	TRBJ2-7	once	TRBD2	TGTGCCAGCAGGGATGGGACTAGCGGGGTCTACGAGCAGTACTTC	CASRDGTSGVYEQYF
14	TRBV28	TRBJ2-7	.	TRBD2	TGTGCCAGCAAAAGGACTAGCGGACCTTACGAGCAGTACTTC	CASKRTSGPYEQYF
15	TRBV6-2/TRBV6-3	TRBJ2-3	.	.	TGTGCCAGCAGCCCAAATTTACTTAGCACAGATACGCAGTATTTT	CASSPNLLSTDTQYF